Following are 7 T cell receptor beta chains from one sample sequenced in a study of T cells in Graves' hyperthyroidism and ophthalmopathy. TCR beta CDR3 sequences were amplified from RNA transcripts. RT-PCR in the first round (using the HTBI primer set) targeted the TCR CDR3. TCRdb analysed the multiplex PCR reads with MiXCR anew, one entry per CDR3 protein. The sample has 750,000 to 900,000 distinct CDR3 sequences; around 38% are singletons. Sequences were obtained from blood. The receptor set was obtained from a man between 18 and 35 years old with Graves' hyperthyroidism.

A single count supports this clonotype. This chain links TRBV7-6 with TRBJ2-3; 8 bases fit TRBD1. The germline V gene has CDR1 SGHVS and CDR2 FNYEAQ. The length of the CDR3 is 17 residues. V dropped 4 bases and J dropped 2; count of bases not matched to a gene: 11. CDR3 sequence (DNA): TGTGCCAGCAGCTCCGCGAAGGGACAGGAGTCCACAGATACGCAGTATTTT. Amino acid sequence: CASSSAKGQESTDTQYF.

This clonotype was detected ten times or more. This chain joins TRBV7-9 and TRBJ2-5; D call uncertain. The CDR3 runs 15 residues. V lost 0 bases, J lost 1 base, and 9 bases lay in between. CDR1 SEHNR and CDR2 FQNEAQ come from the germline V gene (reference sequence). CDR3 DNA sequence: TGTGCCAGCAGCTTAGCTGGGTGGGCCCAAGAGACCCAGTACTTC. Protein product: CASSLAGWAQETQYF.

This clonotype was recorded at least ten times. The J gene is TRBJ1-4, the V gene TRBV2; tentative D call: TRBD1 (5 bases). CDR1 is SNHLY, CDR2 FYNNEI, per germline. The CDR3 spans 15 residues. V was cut by 7 bases and J by 1 base, with 13 bases left in between. This chain's CDR3 is CASTVRQQTNEKLFF. DNA of the CDR3: TGTGCCAGCACCGTTAGACAGCAAACTAATGAAAAACTGTTTTTT.

This clonotype occurred a few times. The gene calls are TRBV5-6 and TRBJ2-2; 11 bases are a match to TRBD2. The CDR3 has 16 residues. Per germline, CDR1 SGHDT and CDR2 YYEEEE. Trimming at V came to 3 bases and at J to 1 base, leaving 2 bases not matched to a gene. The CDR3 coding sequence is TGTGCCAGCAGCTGGGGGACTAGCGGGAACACCGGGGAGCTGTTTTTT. Protein product: CASSWGTSGNTGELFF.

This clonotype was recorded a few times. The V and J genes are TRBV12-3 or TRBV12-4 and TRBJ1-3, with unresolved D. CDR3 length: 16 amino acids. The ends were cut back, 0 bases at V and 0 bases at J, with 9 bases in the middle. The CDR3 sequence: CASSLADSDSGNTIYF. In DNA form, the CDR3 reads TGTGCCAGCAGTTTAGCAGACTCGGACTCTGGAAACACCATATATTTT.

Comment on this clonotype: A read error may explain this, as a much larger clone is one base away. The chain uses TRBV15 and TRBJ1-1; 7 nucleotides agree with TRBD1. CDR1 is LNHNV, CDR2 YYDKDF, per germline (reference sequence). The CDR3 totals 15 residues. With V trimmed by 2 bases and J by 7 bases, 10 bases remained unmatched. The CDR3 loop reads CATSRPDRADIEAFF. CDR3 nucleotide sequence: TGTGCCACCAGCAGACCCGACAGGGCGGACATTGAAGCTTTCTTT.

This chain connects TRBV25-1 to TRBJ1-2, with D uncertain. This CDR3 has 14 residues. The germline gives CDR1 MGHDK, CDR2 SYGVNS. V lost 2 bases and J lost 4, with 11 bases in between. CDR3 sequence reads: CASSEPGTPYGYTF. The CDR3 DNA follows: TGTGCCAGCAGTGAACCGGGCACTCCCTATGGCTACACCTTC.